These 27 T cell receptor beta chains were all obtained from the same sample, sequenced in a study of Tregs in tolerant kidney transplant recipients. The repertoire was sequenced with immunoSEQ multiplex PCR; TCRdb's copy has only in-frame clones and lacks some. The repertoire has about 240,000 clones, roughly 84% of them found once; the top ten carry roughly 0.67%. Sequencing was performed on CD4+ T cells from blood. The origin of the receptors is a human donor in good health.

V and J are TRBV5-1 and TRBJ2-3, with TRBD2 identical over 12 bases. Trimming took 0 bases from V and 6 from J; bases not matched to a gene: 8. CDR1 is SGHRS, CDR2 YFSETQ, per germline. This CDR3 has 17 amino acids. This CDR3 is CASSLGLAGDAYDTQYF. For the CDR3, the DNA is TGCGCCAGCAGCTTGGGACTAGCGGGGGACGCATACGATACGCAGTATTTT.

In DNA, the CDR3 is TGTGCCAGCAGCCAACTACTAGCGGGGGACTACAATGAGCAGTTCTTC. As protein: CASSQLLAGDYNEQFF. The V call is TRBV14, the J call TRBJ2-1; 11 nucleotides match TRBD2. From germline, CDR1 is SGHDN and CDR2 FVKESK. V lost 2 bases and J lost 3; bases outside the gene matches: 3. The CDR3 consists of 16 residues.

The chain uses TRBV7-9 and TRBJ1-2, with a tentative D call TRBD1 (5 bases). V was clipped by 2 bases and J by 3 bases, with 25 bases between them. This CDR3 is 19 amino acids long. CDR1 and CDR2 from the germline V gene are SEHNR and FQNEAQ (reference sequence). This CDR3 reads CASSLSSRGYRKVYYGYTF. In DNA, the CDR3 is TGTGCCAGCAGCTTATCGAGTAGGGGCTACCGCAAAGTTTACTATGGCTACACCTTC.

This clone was observed once. J is TRBJ1-6 and V is TRBV10-1, with D hard to call. The V gene lost 10 bases and the J gene lost 5 bases, with 15 bases spanning the gap. Germline values: CDR1 WNHNN, CDR2 SYGVQD (reference sequence). The CDR3 loop spans 14 amino acids. In DNA, the CDR3 is TGCGCCAACGAGACGGAAGATAATAATTCACCCCTCCACTTT. Its translation is CANETEDNNSPLHF.

This chain uses TRBV6-6 with TRBJ1-1, with D hard to call. Germline V gene data show CDR1 as MNHNY and CDR2 as SVGAGI (reference sequence). Trimming shortened V by 0 bases and J by 1 base, and 12 bases separated the two germline ends. This CDR3 spans 16 amino acids. The CDR3 sequence is CASSYSKGGKNTEAFF. CDR3 nucleotides: TGTGCCAGCAGTTACTCGAAGGGAGGGAAGAACACTGAAGCTTTCTTT.

The rearrangement uses TRBV7-2 and TRBJ2-2; 7 bases line up with TRBD1. Looked up from germline, CDR1 is SGHTA and CDR2 is FQGNSA. The J segment lost 5 bases and the V segment lost 5 bases, leaving 8 bases of the junction unmatched. The CDR3 length is 15 residues. In DNA form, the CDR3 reads TGTGCCAGCAGCCCGCAGACAGGGATTACCGGGGAGCTGTTTTTT. This encodes CASSPQTGITGELFF.

The chain is built from TRBV5-1 and TRBJ2-7; 10 bases are shared with TRBD1. This CDR3 has 15 residues. V was clipped by 4 bases and J by 2 bases; unmatched bases: 6. From germline, CDR1 is SGHRS and CDR2 YFSETQ. CDR3 protein: CASSLRGQGAYEQYF. The CDR3 DNA follows: TGCGCCAGCAGCCTCCGCGGACAGGGGGCCTACGAGCAGTACTTC.

The chain uses TRBV6-1 and TRBJ2-7; the D call may be TRBD1 or TRBD2 (5 bases each). V was cut by 7 bases and J by 4 bases, with 14 bases left in between. This CDR3 region has 13 residues. Germline V gene sequence: CDR1 MNHNS, CDR2 SASEGT. The CDR3 here is CASTEDTRYEQYF. The DNA of the CDR3 is TGTGCCAGCACCGAGGACACTAGGTACGAGCAGTACTTC.

The CDR3 DNA follows: TGTGCCTGGACCCAAGGTAAGGGGGCCAGTGAGCAGTTCTTC. It yields the protein CAWTQGKGASEQFF. The chain uses TRBV30 and TRBJ2-1; 7 nucleotides match TRBD1. With 4 bases clipped from V and 9 bases from J, the junction kept 12 bases outside the gene matches. The germline gives CDR1 GTSNPN, CDR2 SVGIG (reference sequence). This CDR3 has 14 amino acids.

The chain joins TRBV18 to TRBJ1-1; weak D call: TRBD1 (5 bases). This CDR3 contains 15 residues. From germline, CDR1 is KGHSH and CDR2 LQKENI. Trimming left V 2 bases short and J 1 base short, with 11 bases between. CDR3 loop: CASSPSTDPNTEAFF. For the CDR3, the DNA is TGTGCCAGCTCACCATCGACAGACCCGAACACTGAAGCTTTCTTT.

The chain combines TRBV19 with TRBJ2-2, with D perhaps matching TRBD1 or TRBD2 (5 bases each). V lost 7 bases to trimming and J lost 5 bases, with 17 bases between them. Germline values: CDR1 LNHDA, CDR2 SQIVND (reference sequence). The CDR3 totals 15 residues. CDR3 region: CASIPGTATTGELFF. CDR3 in DNA: TGTGCCAGTATTCCCGGGACGGCTACAACCGGGGAGCTGTTTTTT.

This rearrangement joins TRBV27 to TRBJ1-2; 9 bases are shared with TRBD1. Unmatched junction bases numbered 4, after V lost 1 base and J lost 1 base. This CDR3 has 16 amino acids. Germline CDR1 MNHEY, CDR2 SMNVEV (reference sequence). DNA of the CDR3: TGTGCCAGCAGTTTATTAACAGGGGGCGATAACTATGGCTACACCTTC. Its protein product is CASSLLTGGDNYGYTF.

J is TRBJ1-1 and V is TRBV2; TRBD1 is a possible D gene (6 bases). Trimming left V 7 bases short and J 4 bases short, with 19 bases between. The CDR3 consists of 15 residues. Per germline, CDR1 SNHLY and CDR2 FYNNEI. The CDR3 is CASISKALRGTEAFF. In DNA, the CDR3 is TGTGCCAGCATCTCAAAGGCCCTCAGGGGCACTGAAGCTTTCTTT.

This chain links TRBV2 with TRBJ1-2, with D possibly TRBD1 on 5 matching bases. The length of the CDR3 is 15 residues. The V end lost 7 bases, the J end lost 3 bases, and 18 bases lay between the germline ends. Germline V lookup: CDR1 SNHLY, CDR2 FYNNEI. The DNA for the CDR3 is TGTGCCAGCATTCAGGACGGGGCGGGATACTATGGCTACACCTTC. Translating it yields CASIQDGAGYYGYTF.

This rearrangement joins TRBV11-2 to TRBJ2-7, with TRBD2 as a possible D gene (6 bases). Trimming pared 5 bases from V and 3 bases from J, leaving 14 bases between. Germline V gives CDR1 SGHAT, CDR2 FQNNGV. This CDR3 has 14 amino acids. CDR3 coding DNA: TGTGCCAGCAGCCGGGGGACTTTTGGCTACGAGCAGTACTTC. Amino acid sequence: CASSRGTFGYEQYF.

This clone has only one observation. The chain links TRBV15 to TRBJ2-6; D may correspond to TRBD1 or TRBD2 (6 bases each). CDR1 is LNHNV, CDR2 YYDKDF, per germline (reference sequence). V dropped 5 bases and J dropped 0 bases, with 8 bases sitting between them. The CDR3 loop spans 15 amino acids. The CDR3 region has the DNA TGTGCCACCAGCGGAGGGGGCTCTGGGGCCAACGTCCTGACTTTC. Protein: CATSGGGSGANVLTF.

CDR3 sequence: CATSGRGTYKNIQYF. CDR3 in DNA: TGTGCCACCAGCGGTCGGGGGACATACAAAAACATTCAGTACTTC. This chain uses TRBV15 with TRBJ2-4; D could derive from TRBD1 or TRBD2 (6 bases each). This CDR3 comprises 15 residues. CDR1 is LNHNV, CDR2 YYDKDF, per germline (reference sequence). The V gene lost 5 bases and the J gene lost 3 bases, with 14 bases spanning the gap.

The chain carries TRBV7-2 and TRBJ1-2, with a tentative D call TRBD1 (6 bases). V was cut by 5 bases and J by 2 bases, with 15 bases left in between. The CDR3 runs 15 residues. Germline CDR1 reads SGHTA; CDR2 reads FQGNSA. CDR3: CASSNLWQGNYGYTF. CDR3 DNA sequence: TGTGCCAGCAGCAACCTGTGGCAGGGGAACTATGGCTACACCTTC.

The CDR3, as DNA: TGTGCCACCACGTTAATGTGGAATGAGCAGTTCTTC. Protein sequence: CATTLMWNEQFF. The chain carries TRBV6-1 and TRBJ2-1; no reliable D call. The CDR3 sequence is 12 residues long. Trimming removed 10 bases at V and 7 bases at J, with 14 bases between. Germline V gene sequence: CDR1 MNHNS, CDR2 SASEGT.

The V call is TRBV27, the J call TRBJ1-6; 8 bases fit TRBD1. Germline values: CDR1 MNHEY, CDR2 SMNVEV (reference sequence). The junction had 6 bases not matched to a gene; V was cut back by 7 bases and J by 7 bases. The CDR3 covers 14 residues. The CDR3 reads CASTRQGQNSPLHF. The DNA for the CDR3 is TGTGCCAGCACACGACAGGGGCAAAATTCACCCCTCCACTTT.

The chain couples TRBV27 to TRBJ2-5; 7 bases align to TRBD1. The J call is uncertain, as TRBJ2-7 better fits the DNA end. The germline CDR1 and CDR2 sequences are MNHEY and SMNVEV (reference sequence). CDR3 length equals 14 residues. Written as DNA, the CDR3 is TGTGCCAGCAGTTTTTTACAGGGGTACCACGAGCAGTACTTC. Protein: CASSFLQGYHEQYF.

CDR3 in DNA: TGCGCCAGCAGTCAATCGACCGAGGGCGGCTACACCTTC. Its translation is CASSQSTEGGYTF. This chain connects TRBV23-1 to TRBJ1-2; the D is unclear. TRBV23-1 is assigned to the ORF class and has an uncertain function. CDR3 size: 13 residues. Trimming took off 0 bases at V and 8 bases at J, with 10 bases between the two ends.

This chain links TRBV6-1 with TRBJ1-1; 12 nucleotides align to TRBD1. Germline lookup yields CDR1 MNHNS and CDR2 SASEGT. The junction had 9 bases not matched to a gene; V was cut back by 1 base and J by 6 bases. This CDR3 region has 17 residues. CDR3 coding DNA: TGTGCCAGCAGTGAAGTAGTGGGACAGGGGGCGAAGTCTGAAGCTTTCTTT. The encoded protein is CASSEVVGQGAKSEAFF.

This clone came up once. Other DNA sequences in this sample translate to the same CDR3. The J gene is TRBJ1-2, the V gene TRBV25-1, with 12 nucleotides matching TRBD1. Trimming at V came to 3 bases and at J to 4 bases, leaving 6 bases not matched to a gene. Germline CDR1 is MGHDK and CDR2 is SYGVNS. The length of the CDR3 is 16 residues. DNA of the CDR3: TGTGCCAGCAGTGACTTGGGACAGGGGGCCGGCTATGGCTACACCTTC. It codes for CASSDLGQGAGYGYTF.

The chain uses TRBV6-1 and TRBJ2-3; TRBD1 matches at 7 bases. Germline CDR1 is MNHNS and CDR2 is SASEGT. After removal of 2 bases from V and 7 bases from J, the junction contained 6 bases not matched to a gene. The CDR3 loop spans 14 amino acids. The CDR3: CASSELTGANTQYF. For the CDR3, the DNA is TGTGCCAGCAGTGAATTAACAGGGGCAAATACGCAGTATTTT.

This chain connects TRBV2 to TRBJ1-5, with 10 bases that match TRBD1. The CDR3 loop spans 17 amino acids. The junction had 10 bases not matched to a gene; V was cut back by 6 bases and J by 2 bases. Germline CDR1 is SNHLY and CDR2 is FYNNEI. The CDR3 region is CASRITTGTGGNQPQHF. CDR3 nucleotides: TGTGCCAGCAGGATAACTACCGGGACAGGGGGCAATCAGCCCCAGCATTTT.

The chain links TRBV5-6 to TRBJ2-7; the D gene is possibly TRBD1 (6 bases). In germline, CDR1 is SGHDT, CDR2 YYEEEE. CDR3 length: 17 amino acids. V lost 0 bases, J lost 4 bases, and 20 bases lay in between. This CDR3 is CASSLETRGQGWYEQYF. DNA for the CDR3: TGTGCCAGCAGCTTGGAAACCCGGGGTCAGGGGTGGTACGAGCAGTACTTC.